Listed here is a single T cell receptor (beta chain). The antigen is undetermined. V was trimmed by 6 bases and J by 4 bases, leaving 7 bases between them. Per the germline V gene, CDR1 is LGHNT and CDR2 is FRNRAP. The CDR3 contains 12 residues. This specimen belongs to a study of OX40 agonist ivuxolimab in advanced cancers. Measured with immunoSEQ multiplex PCR; TCRdb has only the in-frame clones, and not every one. Here the sample spans 75,000 to 80,000 clones, 80% to 90% being singletons. Study conclusions and caveats: With doses of 0.1 to 3.0 mg/kg, CD4+ and CD8+ blood T cells had undergone clonal expansion by week 6.

The chain recombines TRBV12-5 with TRBJ1-3, with D hard to call. This receptor was taken from an adult with an advanced solid tumor such as melanoma, head and neck, liver or kidney cancer. The source was CD4+ or CD8+ T cells sorted from blood, collected in a trial of the OX40 agonist ivuxolimab. CDR3 nucleotides: TGTGCTAGTGGGAGGCGAGGAAACACCATATATTTT. Translated: CASGRRGNTIYF.